This T cell receptor beta chain was profiled in a study of blood T cell repertoires in COVID-19. Looking at the study overall: From the United States, Italy and Spain came samples of acute and convalescent COVID-19. PBMCs, B-cell-depleted T cells, or T cells provided the cDNA or gDNA that made up the material.

Here immunoSEQ multiplex PCR was the method, and the copy in TCRdb shows in-frame clones only, minus some. The table lists nearly 350,000 clones, more than 75% of them singletons. The germline V gene encodes CDR1 SQVTM and CDR2 ANQGSEA. The CDR3 contains 13 residues. The ends lost 6 bases at V and 5 bases at J; junction bases unmatched: 8. Seattle cases were enrolled at active infection and followed longitudinally. The rearrangement uses TRBV29-1 and TRBJ2-5; 8 nucleotides agree with TRBD1. Sequenced input: peripheral blood. The sequence came from a woman between 50 and 59 years old with COVID-19, enrolled during active disease. CDR3 residues: CSVHQGAGETQYF. CDR3 DNA: TGCAGCGTCCACCAGGGGGCAGGGGAGACCCAGTACTTC.